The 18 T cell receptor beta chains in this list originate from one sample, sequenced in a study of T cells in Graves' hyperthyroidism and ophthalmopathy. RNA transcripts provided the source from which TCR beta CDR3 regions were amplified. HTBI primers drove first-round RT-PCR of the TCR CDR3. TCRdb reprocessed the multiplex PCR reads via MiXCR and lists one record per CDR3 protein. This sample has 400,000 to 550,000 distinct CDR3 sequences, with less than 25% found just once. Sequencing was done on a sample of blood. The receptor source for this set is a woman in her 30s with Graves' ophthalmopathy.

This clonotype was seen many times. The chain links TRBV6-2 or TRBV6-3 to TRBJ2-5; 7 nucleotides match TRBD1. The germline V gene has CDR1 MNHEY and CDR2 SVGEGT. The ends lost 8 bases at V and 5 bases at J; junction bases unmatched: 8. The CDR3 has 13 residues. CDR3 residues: CASSQGSWETQYF. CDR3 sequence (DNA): TGTGCCAGCTCACAGGGGTCTTGGGAGACCCAGTACTTC.

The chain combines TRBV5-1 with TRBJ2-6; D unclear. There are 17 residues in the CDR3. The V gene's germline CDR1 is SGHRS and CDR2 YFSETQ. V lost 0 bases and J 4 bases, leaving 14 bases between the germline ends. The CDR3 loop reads CASSLEVTLGGANVLTF. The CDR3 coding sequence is TGCGCCAGCAGCTTGGAGGTTACGCTCGGCGGGGCCAACGTCCTGACTTTC.

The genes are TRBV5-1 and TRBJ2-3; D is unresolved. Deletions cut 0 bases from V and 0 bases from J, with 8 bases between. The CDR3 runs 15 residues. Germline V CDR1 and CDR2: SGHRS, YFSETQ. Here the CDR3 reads CASSLGQFSTDTQYF. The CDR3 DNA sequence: TGCGCCAGCAGCTTGGGACAATTCAGCACAGATACGCAGTATTTT.

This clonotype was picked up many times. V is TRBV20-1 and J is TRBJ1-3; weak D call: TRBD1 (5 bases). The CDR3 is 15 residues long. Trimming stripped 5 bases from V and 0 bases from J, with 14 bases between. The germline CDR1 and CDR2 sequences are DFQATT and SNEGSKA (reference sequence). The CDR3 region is CSARGGPSSGNTIYF. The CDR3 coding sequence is TGCAGTGCTCGGGGGGGACCGTCCTCTGGAAACACCATATATTTT.

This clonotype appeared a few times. For the CDR3, the DNA is TGTGCCAGCAGTGATGGAGGAACAGGGGGTAACAATCAGCCCCAGCATTTT. This encodes CASSDGGTGGNNQPQHF. The chain is built from TRBV2 and TRBJ1-5, with TRBD1 matching 8 bases. The CDR3 totals 17 residues. CDR1 and CDR2 (germline): SNHLY, FYNNEI. V lost 3 bases, J lost 3 bases, and 10 bases stayed unmatched.

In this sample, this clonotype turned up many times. As DNA, the CDR3 is TGTGCCACCGGGAGCGGGGGGCGACAAGAGCAGTACTTC. This sequence encodes CATGSGGRQEQYF. The chain couples TRBV24-1 to TRBJ2-7, with 9 bases matching TRBD2. J was trimmed by 7 bases and V by 9 bases; bases with no gene match: 9. This CDR3 is built from 13 residues. CDR1 and CDR2 (germline): KGHDR, SFDVKD.

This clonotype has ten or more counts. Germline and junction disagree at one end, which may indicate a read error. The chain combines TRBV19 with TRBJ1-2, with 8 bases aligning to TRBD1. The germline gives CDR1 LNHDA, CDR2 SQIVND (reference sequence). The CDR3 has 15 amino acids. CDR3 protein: CASSTRTGRDYGYTF. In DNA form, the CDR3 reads TGCGCCAGTAGTACCCGGACAGGGAGGGACTATGGCTACACCTTC.

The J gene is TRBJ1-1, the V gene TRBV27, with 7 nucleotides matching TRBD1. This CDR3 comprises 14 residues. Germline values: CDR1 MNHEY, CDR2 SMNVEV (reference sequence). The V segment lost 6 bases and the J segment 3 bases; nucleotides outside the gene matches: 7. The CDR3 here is CASRYRGRDTEAFF. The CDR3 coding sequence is TGTGCCAGCAGGTACAGGGGTAGAGACACTGAAGCTTTCTTT.

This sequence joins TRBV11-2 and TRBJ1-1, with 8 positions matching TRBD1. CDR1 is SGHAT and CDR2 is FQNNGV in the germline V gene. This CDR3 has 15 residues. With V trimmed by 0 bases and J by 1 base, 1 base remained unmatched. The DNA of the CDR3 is TGTGCCAGCAGCTTAGATCAGGGGGCGAACACTGAAGCTTTCTTT. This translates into CASSLDQGANTEAFF. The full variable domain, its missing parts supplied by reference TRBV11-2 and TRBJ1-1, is EAGVAQSPRYKIIEKRQSVAFWCNPISGHATLYWYQQILGQGPKLLIQFQNNGVVDDSQLPKDRFSAERLKGVDSTLKIQPAKLEDSAVYLCASSLDQGANTEAFFGQGTRLTVV.

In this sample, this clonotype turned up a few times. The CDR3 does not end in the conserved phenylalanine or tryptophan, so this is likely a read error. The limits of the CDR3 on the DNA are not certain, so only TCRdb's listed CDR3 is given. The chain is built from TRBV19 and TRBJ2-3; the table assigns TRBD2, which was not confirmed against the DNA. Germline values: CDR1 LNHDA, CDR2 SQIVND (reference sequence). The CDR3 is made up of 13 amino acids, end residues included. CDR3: CASNAGTSAIIHV.

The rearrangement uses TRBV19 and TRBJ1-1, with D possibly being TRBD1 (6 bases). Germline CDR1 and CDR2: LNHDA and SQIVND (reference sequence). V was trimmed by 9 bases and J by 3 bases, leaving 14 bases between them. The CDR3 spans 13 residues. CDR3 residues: CASAPQGHTEAFF. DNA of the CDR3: TGTGCCAGCGCCCCCCAGGGGCACACTGAAGCTTTCTTT.

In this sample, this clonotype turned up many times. CDR3 sequence: CASSPGLAAGEQYF. CDR3 bases: TGTGCCAGCAGCCCGGGACTAGCGGCGGGCGAGCAGTACTTC. The V call is TRBV11-2, the J call TRBJ2-7, with 11 bases aligning to TRBD2. In germline, CDR1 is SGHAT, CDR2 FQNNGV. V trimming: 5 bases; J trimming: 6 bases; junction bases outside the gene matches: 6. The CDR3 runs 14 residues.

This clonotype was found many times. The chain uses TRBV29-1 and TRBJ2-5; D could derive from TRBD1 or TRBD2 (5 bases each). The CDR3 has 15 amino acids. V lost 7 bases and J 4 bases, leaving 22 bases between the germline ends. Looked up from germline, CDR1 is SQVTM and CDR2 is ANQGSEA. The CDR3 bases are TGCAGCGCAGTCCGGGACGGTTCCCCACTAGAGACCCAGTACTTC. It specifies CSAVRDGSPLETQYF.

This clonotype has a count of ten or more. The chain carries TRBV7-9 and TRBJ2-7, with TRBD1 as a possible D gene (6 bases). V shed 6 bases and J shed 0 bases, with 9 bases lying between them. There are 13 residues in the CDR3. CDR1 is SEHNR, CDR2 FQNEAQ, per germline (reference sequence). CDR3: CASRPGHSYEQYF. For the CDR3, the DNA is TGTGCCAGCAGGCCGGGACACTCCTACGAGCAGTACTTC.

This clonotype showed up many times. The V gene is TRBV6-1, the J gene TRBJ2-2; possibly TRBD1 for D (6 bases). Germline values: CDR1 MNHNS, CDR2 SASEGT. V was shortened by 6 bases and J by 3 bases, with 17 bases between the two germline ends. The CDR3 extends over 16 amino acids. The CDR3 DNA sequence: TGTGCCAGCAGCGGGGACATTCAAAGGGACACCGGGGAGCTGTTTTTT. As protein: CASSGDIQRDTGELFF.

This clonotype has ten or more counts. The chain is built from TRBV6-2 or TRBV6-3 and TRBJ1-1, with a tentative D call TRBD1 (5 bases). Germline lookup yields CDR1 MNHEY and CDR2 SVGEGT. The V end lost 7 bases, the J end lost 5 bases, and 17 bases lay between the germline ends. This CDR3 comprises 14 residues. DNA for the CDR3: TGTGCCAGCACCCAAATAGGGGCGGGTACTGAAGCTTTCTTT. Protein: CASTQIGAGTEAFF.

The CDR3 loop is CASRPGVSGETQYF. In DNA form, the CDR3 reads TGTGCCAGCCGGCCGGGAGTCAGTGGAGAGACCCAGTACTTC. The chain uses TRBV6-4 and TRBJ2-5; D may be TRBD2 (6 bases). Trimming took 8 bases from V and 4 from J, leaving 17 bases between them. The length of the CDR3 is 14 residues. In germline, CDR1 is MRHNA, CDR2 SNTAGT.

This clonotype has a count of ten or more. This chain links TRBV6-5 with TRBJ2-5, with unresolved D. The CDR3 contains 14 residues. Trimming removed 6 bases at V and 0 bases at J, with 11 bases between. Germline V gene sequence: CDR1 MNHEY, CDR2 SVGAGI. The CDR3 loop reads CASSLWTDQETQYF. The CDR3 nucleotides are TGTGCCAGCAGCTTATGGACGGACCAAGAGACCCAGTACTTC.